This T cell receptor beta chain was recorded in a study of early T cells in non-severe SARS-CoV-2 infection. Study as a whole: RNA in bulk from unsorted whole blood was sequenced, and chains were unpaired.

Researchers attached unique molecular identifiers to individual cDNA molecules. TCRdb re-called the 5' RACE reads with MiXCR, one entry per CDR3 protein. The table has tens of thousands of distinct CDR3 sequences, under 7.5% seen once; the top ten hold more than 5%. Only a few counts were recorded for this clonotype. The antigen remains undetermined. Study-level findings and limits: VDJdb matching favored anti-spike CD8 responses, missing private and CD4 specificities.

This CDR3 contains 13 residues. The germline V gene encodes CDR1 SGHRS and CDR2 YFSETQ. The J segment lost 8 bases and the V segment lost 4 bases, leaving 8 bases of the junction unmatched. This sequence originates from an adult who was a healthcare worker with PCR-confirmed SARS-CoV-2 infection or an uninfected control (not recorded which). The specimen was whole blood, collected at baseline. This rearrangement joins TRBV5-1 to TRBJ1-2, with 7 bases identical to TRBD1. The DNA of the CDR3 is TGCGCCAGCAGCCAGCCGACAGGGATCGGCTACACCTTC. Translation: CASSQPTGIGYTF.